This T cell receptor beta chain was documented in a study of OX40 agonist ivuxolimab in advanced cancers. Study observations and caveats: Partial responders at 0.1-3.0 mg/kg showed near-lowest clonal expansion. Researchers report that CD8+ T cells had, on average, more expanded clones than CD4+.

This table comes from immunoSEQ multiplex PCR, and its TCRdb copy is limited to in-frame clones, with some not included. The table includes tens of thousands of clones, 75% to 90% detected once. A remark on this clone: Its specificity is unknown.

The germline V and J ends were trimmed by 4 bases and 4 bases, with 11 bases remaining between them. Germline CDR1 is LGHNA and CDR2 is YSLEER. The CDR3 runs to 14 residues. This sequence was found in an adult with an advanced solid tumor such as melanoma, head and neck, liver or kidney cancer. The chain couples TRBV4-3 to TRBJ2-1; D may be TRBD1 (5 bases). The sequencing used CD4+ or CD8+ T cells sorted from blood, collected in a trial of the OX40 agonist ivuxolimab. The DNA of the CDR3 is TGCGCCAGCAGCCCCAGTAGGGGATACAATGAGCAGTTCTTC. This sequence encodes CASSPSRGYNEQFF.